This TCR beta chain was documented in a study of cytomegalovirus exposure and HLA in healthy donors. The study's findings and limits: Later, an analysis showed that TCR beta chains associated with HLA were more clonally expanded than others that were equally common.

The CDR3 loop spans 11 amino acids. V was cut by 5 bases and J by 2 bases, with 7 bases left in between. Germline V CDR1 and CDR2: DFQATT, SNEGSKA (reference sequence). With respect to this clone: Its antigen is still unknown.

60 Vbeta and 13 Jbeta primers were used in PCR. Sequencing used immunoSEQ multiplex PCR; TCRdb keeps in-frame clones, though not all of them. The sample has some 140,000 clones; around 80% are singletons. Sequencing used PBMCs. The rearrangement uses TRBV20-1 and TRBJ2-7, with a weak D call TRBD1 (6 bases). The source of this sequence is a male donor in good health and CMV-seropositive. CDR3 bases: TGCAGTGCTCGGGACACCTACGAGCAGTACTTC. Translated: CSARDTYEQYF.